The clone carrying this TCR beta chain appeared many times. No antigen is known for it. This entry comes from a study of early T cells in non-severe SARS-CoV-2 infection. Study observations and caveats: Matches to VDJdb favored anti-spike CD8 responses and missed private and CD4 specificities.

This CDR3 contains 15 residues. The ends were cut back, 9 bases at V and 4 bases at J, with 21 bases in the middle. In germline, CDR1 is MNHEY, CDR2 SVGEGT. Via MiXCR, TCRdb re-called the 5' RACE reads, giving one row per CDR3 protein. The data contain more than 65,000 distinct CDR3 sequences, 9.5% to 15% of them singletons. The chain employs TRBV6-2 or TRBV6-3 and TRBJ1-1; D is perhaps TRBD1 (6 bases). The sample was whole blood, taken at baseline. The receptor was derived from an adult who was a healthcare worker with PCR-confirmed SARS-CoV-2 infection or an uninfected control (not recorded which). CDR3 bases: TGTGCCAGTTCGGATCGCCAGGGGTTGCGCACTGAAGCTTTCTTT. This translates into CASSDRQGLRTEAFF.